The 2 T cell receptor beta chains below all came from one sample that was sequenced in a study of T cell repertoires in cytomegalovirus infection. TCRdb ran MiXCR on the reads and lists one entry per CDR3 protein. The data contain around 430,000 distinct CDR3 sequences, roughly 46% of them singletons. Their antigens remain unidentified. Sequencing was performed on cultured PBMCs, taken from culture after CMV antigen stimulation. The receptors come from a human donor in good health (CMV status not recorded). Some clones in this sample may be carry-over from other donors' samples.

This clonotype has ten or more counts. The chain employs TRBV7-2 and TRBJ2-1, with 10 bases identical to TRBD2. CDR3 length: 15 amino acids. Germline-derived CDR1 and CDR2 are SGHTA and FQGNSA. J was trimmed by 13 bases and V by 3 bases; bases with no gene match: 12. For the CDR3, the DNA is TGTGCCAGCAGCTTCCTCGGGAGTGCTAGCGGGAGCCAGTTCTTC. Its protein is CASSFLGSASGSQFF.

The chain joins TRBV7-2 to TRBJ2-5; D possibly uses TRBD1 or TRBD2 (5 bases each). Germline V lookup: CDR1 SGHTA, CDR2 FQGNSA. Between the trimmed V and J ends, which lost 2 bases and 3 bases, there was a span of 10 bases. The CDR3 is 14 amino acids. CDR3 sequence: CASSLSGTKETQYF. CDR3 coding DNA: TGTGCCAGCAGCTTATCCGGGACCAAAGAGACCCAGTACTTC. The complete variable domain, with remaining parts taken from reference TRBV7-2 and TRBJ2-5, reads GAGVSQSPSNKVTEKGKDVELRCDPISGHTALYWYRQSLGQGLEFLIYFQGNSAPDKSGLPSDRFSAERTGGSVSTLTIQRTQQEDSAVYLCASSLSGTKETQYFGPGTRLLVL.